This is a list of T cell receptor beta chains from one sample in a study of T-cell reconstitution after alpha-beta-depleted transplantation in children. TCRdb independently ran MiXCR on the PCR reads; one entry per CDR3 protein. The repertoire holds about 500,000 distinct CDR3 sequences, with approximately 32% as singletons. This material consisted of PBMCs from the stem cell graft donor, taken from the stem cell graft. The source is a human donor who donated a stem cell graft to a child with aplastic anemia. CDR3s include the opening cysteine and the closing phenylalanine or tryptophan. D genes are given only for firm matches. Size is stated for part of the rows, as once, few or many counts, or as a class when the clone is expanded.

v_call: TRBV6-2/TRBV6-3
d_call: NA
j_call: TRBJ2-7
clone_size: many
cdr3_aa: CASSYGETHEQYF
cdr3_nt: TGTGCCAGCAGTTACGGGGAAACCCACGAGCAGTACTTC

v_call: TRBV12-3/TRBV12-4
d_call: TRBD1
j_call: TRBJ1-5
clone_size: NA
cdr3_aa: CASSKALGQGNQPQHF
cdr3_nt: TGTGCCAGCAGTAAGGCCTTGGGACAGGGTAATCAGCCCCAGCATTTT

v_call: TRBV19
d_call: TRBD1
j_call: TRBJ2-5
clone_size: few
cdr3_aa: CASRRTGKETQYF
cdr3_nt: TGTGCCAGTAGGAGGACAGGGAAAGAGACCCAGTACTTC

v_call: TRBV6-1
d_call: TRBD2
j_call: TRBJ2-7
clone_size: few
cdr3_aa: CASRLAGGPYEQYF
cdr3_nt: TGTGCCAGTCGGCTAGCGGGAGGACCCTACGAGCAGTACTTC

v_call: TRBV29-1
d_call: TRBD1
j_call: TRBJ1-2
clone_size: NA
cdr3_aa: CSVGPDRDYGYTF
cdr3_nt: TGCAGCGTTGGGCCCGACAGGGACTATGGCTACACCTTC

v_call: TRBV30
d_call: NA
j_call: TRBJ1-1
clone_size: NA
cdr3_aa: CARQTGENTEAFF
cdr3_nt: TGTGCCCGCCAGACGGGAGAGAACACTGAAGCTTTCTTT

v_call: TRBV2
d_call: NA
j_call: TRBJ1-1
clone_size: NA
cdr3_aa: CASITDRSLGTEAFF
cdr3_nt: TGTGCCAGCATCACCGACAGGTCATTAGGCACTGAAGCTTTCTTT

v_call: TRBV20-1
d_call: TRBD1
j_call: TRBJ1-1
clone_size: NA
cdr3_aa: CSARDRRTGGNTEAFF
cdr3_nt: TGCAGTGCTAGAGATCGGAGAACAGGGGGAAACACTGAAGCTTTCTTT

v_call: TRBV7-9
d_call: NA
j_call: TRBJ2-1
clone_size: NA
cdr3_aa: CASSFTPRLNEQFF
cdr3_nt: TGTGCCAGCAGCTTCACCCCGAGACTCAATGAGCAGTTCTTC

v_call: TRBV6-2/TRBV6-3
d_call: NA
j_call: TRBJ2-7
clone_size: few
cdr3_aa: CASSYDAGAYEQYF
cdr3_nt: TGTGCCAGCAGTTACGATGCCGGGGCCTACGAGCAGTACTTC